The 8 T cell receptor beta chains below were found in one sample sequenced in a study of cytomegalovirus exposure and HLA in healthy donors. The PCR contained 60 Vbeta and 13 Jbeta primers. Profiling relied on immunoSEQ multiplex PCR, and the TCRdb table lists in-frame clones only, not all of them. The sample lists roughly 120,000 clones, roughly 14% occurring once. Sequencing used PBMCs. These receptors originate from a woman aged 18-29 years in good health and CMV-seronegative.

This clone was picked up one time. Other nucleotide sequences from this sample produce the same CDR3. The CDR3 DNA is TGCAGTGCCCAATTCCAAGAGACCCAGTACTTC. Translated, it gives CSAQFQETQYF. This chain joins TRBV20-1 and TRBJ2-5; D uncertain. Germline CDR1 is DFQATT and CDR2 is SNEGSKA (reference sequence). The CDR3 is 11 amino acids. V dropped 6 bases and J dropped 1 base, with 6 bases sitting between them.

The chain couples TRBV9 to TRBJ2-5; perhaps TRBD2 as D (5 bases). Germline lookup yields CDR1 SGDLS and CDR2 YYNGEE. This CDR3 comprises 15 residues. V was cut by 4 bases and J by 1 base, with 14 bases left in between. CDR3 DNA: TGTGCCAGCAGCCCCCAGGCGCGGGCCCAAGAGACCCAGTACTTC. Translation gives CASSPQARAQETQYF.

The chain links TRBV25-1 to TRBJ1-2, with D possibly TRBD1 on 6 matching bases. CDR1 is MGHDK and CDR2 is SYGVNS in the germline V gene. V gave up 8 bases and J gave up 0 bases, with 13 bases separating them. This CDR3 region has 14 residues. The CDR3 nucleotides read TGTGCCAGCCATAACGACAGGTCTAACTATGGCTACACCTTC. This gives the protein CASHNDRSNYGYTF.

In its sample, this clone was seen a few times. The chain combines TRBV6-1 with TRBJ2-3; possible D gene TRBD2, 5 bases. This CDR3 is 14 amino acids long. The V and J ends lost 2 bases and 2 bases respectively, with 8 bases between them. Looked up from germline, CDR1 is MNHNS and CDR2 is SASEGT. The DNA of the CDR3 is TGTGCCAGCAGTGAACCGGGGATCACAGATACGCAGTATTTT. Translated, it gives CASSEPGITDTQYF.

This clone was seen only a few times. The chain carries TRBV7-2 and TRBJ2-1; the match to TRBD2 covers 10 bases. Germline assignment: CDR1 SGHTA and CDR2 FQGNSA. This CDR3 has 17 residues. V lost 1 base and J lost 8; bases outside the gene matches: 11. The CDR3 DNA is TGTGCCAGCAGCTTAGTTGCGGGTAGCGGGGGGTCCTATGAGCAGTTCTTC. Residues: CASSLVAGSGGSYEQFF.

As to this clone: Different DNA sequences within this sample yield the same CDR3. The chain is built from TRBV7-2 and TRBJ2-7, with D maybe TRBD2 (6 bases). The CDR3 has 12 residues. Germline assignment: CDR1 SGHTA and CDR2 FQGNSA. Trimming left V 5 bases short and J 3 bases short, with 8 bases between. Here the CDR3 reads CASSPGLYEQYF. The CDR3 bases are TGTGCCAGCAGCCCGGGACTCTACGAGCAGTACTTC. Combining the CDR3 with reference TRBV7-2 and TRBJ2-7 gives the whole variable domain GAGVSQSPSNKVTEKGKDVELRCDPISGHTALYWYRQSLGQGLEFLIYFQGNSAPDKSGLPSDRFSAERTGGSVSTLTIQRTQQEDSAVYLCASSPGLYEQYFGPGTRLTVT.

The J gene is TRBJ1-5, the V gene TRBV27, with no clear D. Deletions cut 3 bases from V and 3 bases from J, with 9 bases between. Looked up from germline, CDR1 is MNHEY and CDR2 is SMNVEV (reference sequence). CDR3 size: 14 residues. In nucleotides, the CDR3 is TGTGCCAGCAGTTTGGGCCCCACCAATCAGCCCCAGCATTTT. This gives the protein CASSLGPTNQPQHF.

DNA for the CDR3: TGTGCCAGCAGCTTGGTGCACAGGGATCCCTACGAGCAGTACTTC. This encodes CASSLVHRDPYEQYF. V is TRBV7-2 and J is TRBJ2-7; possibly TRBD1 for D (6 bases). This CDR3 is 15 amino acids long. Deletions cut 3 bases from V and 2 bases from J, with 14 bases between. Germline V gene sequence: CDR1 SGHTA, CDR2 FQGNSA.